The 8 T cell receptor beta chains below all came from one sample that was sequenced in a study of blood T cell repertoires in COVID-19. Only in-frame clones appear in the TCRdb table, and some are missing; sequencing was by immunoSEQ multiplex PCR. This table holds about 260,000 clones, about nine tenths found once. Input material: peripheral blood. The receptors were gathered from a man aged 35-49 years who had recovered from COVID-19.

This chain joins TRBV9 and TRBJ2-7; 9 nucleotides agree with TRBD2. The CDR3 sequence is 15 residues long. Germline assignment: CDR1 SGDLS and CDR2 YYNGEE. The V and J ends lost 4 bases and 6 bases, in that order; junction bases with no gene match: 11. The CDR3 protein is CASSRDGTSYAEQYF. The CDR3, as DNA: TGTGCCAGCAGCCGCGACGGGACTAGCTATGCCGAGCAGTACTTC.

The chain employs TRBV19 and TRBJ1-1; D unresolved. V lost 6 bases, J lost 7 bases, and 15 bases lay in between. The CDR3 spans 13 residues. Per germline, CDR1 LNHDA and CDR2 SQIVND (reference sequence). CDR3: CASRRVLRGEAFF. CDR3 sequence (DNA): TGTGCCAGTAGGAGGGTGTTACGCGGTGAAGCTTTCTTT. Filled out from reference TRBV19 and TRBJ1-1, the complete variable domain reads DGGITQSPKYLFRKEGQNVTLSCEQNLNHDAMYWYRQDPGQGLRLIYYSQIVNDFQKGDIAEGYSVSREKKESFPLTVTSAQKNPTAFYLCASRRVLRGEAFFGQGTRLTVV.

The V and J genes are TRBV3-1 (or the pseudogene TRBV3-2) and TRBJ2-5, with D unresolved. This CDR3 has 15 residues. CDR1 LGHDT and CDR2 YNNKEL come from the germline V gene (reference sequence). Trimming left V 0 bases short and J 1 base short, with 9 bases between. The CDR3 DNA follows: TGTGCCAGCAGCCAAGAATATAGCTTCCAAGAGACCCAGTACTTC. Amino acids: CASSQEYSFQETQYF.

In this sample, this clone turned up once. One junction end disagrees with the germline gene, perhaps due to a read error. V and J are TRBV7-9 and TRBJ2-5; 11 nucleotides line up with TRBD2. CDR3 size: 15 residues. The germline V gene encodes CDR1 SEHNR and CDR2 FQNEAQ (reference sequence). Here the CDR3 DNA reads TGTGCCAGCAGTTTAGCGGGGGGGTACCAAGAGACCCAGTACTTC. Encoded protein: CASSLAGGYQETQYF.

The CDR3 bases are TGTGCCAGCAGCTTAGGGAGAGCTGGGGCCAAAAACATTCAGTACTTC. It encodes CASSLGRAGAKNIQYF. The chain employs TRBV7-2 and TRBJ2-4; D not certain. The CDR3 covers 16 residues. Trimming took off 1 base at V and 1 base at J, with 11 bases between the two ends. The germline CDR1 and CDR2 sequences are SGHTA and FQGNSA.

The chain is built from TRBV6-5 and TRBJ2-7, with 7 positions matching TRBD1. CDR1 and CDR2 (germline): MNHEY, SVGAGI. V trimming: 4 bases; J trimming: 3 bases; junction bases outside the gene matches: 6. The CDR3 covers 14 residues. CDR3 nucleotide sequence: TGTGCCAGCAGTTCCCCCCGGGACAGCTACGAGCAGTACTTC. Amino acid sequence: CASSSPRDSYEQYF.

As regards this clone: One junction end disagrees with the germline gene, perhaps due to a read error. The chain employs TRBV5-6 and TRBJ2-7; 8 nucleotides agree with TRBD1. Germline loops: CDR1 SGHDT, CDR2 YYEEEE. This CDR3 is 12 amino acids long. The CDR3 protein is CVSDRGNNEQYF. CDR3 coding DNA: TGTGTCAGCGACAGGGGTAACAACGAGCAGTACTTC.

J is TRBJ2-7 and V is TRBV29-1; D is perhaps TRBD1 (6 bases). CDR1 is SQVTM and CDR2 is ANQGSEA in the germline V gene. Trimming removed 4 bases at V and 9 bases at J, with 16 bases between. This CDR3 has 12 amino acids. CDR3 nucleotide sequence: TGCAGCGTTGTGACCCGGGACAAAGGGCAGTACTTC. Its translation: CSVVTRDKGQYF.